What follows describes a single TCR beta chain. Antigen unknown. CDR1 is SQVTM and CDR2 is ANQGSEA in the germline V gene. The germline V and J ends were trimmed by 0 bases and 4 bases, with 15 bases remaining between them. The CDR3 has 15 residues. The sample originates from a study of T cell repertoires in cytomegalovirus infection. Whole-study context: Evidence of both CMV infection and a matching HLA type came from public TCR beta signatures. General study findings and limits: HLA-C-restricted CMV-specific TCR beta clonotypes prevailed in the ex vivo response.

TCRdb re-called the reads through MiXCR, storing one row per CDR3 protein. The table lists roughly 630,000 distinct CDR3 sequences, 20% to 30% of them singletons. The chain employs TRBV29-1 and TRBJ2-5; D unclear. The receptor was isolated from a human donor in good health (CMV status not recorded). Some clones in this sample may be carry-over from other donors' samples. Sequences were obtained from CD8+ T cells from PBMCs. DNA of the CDR3: TGCAGCGTTGAAGATGTAACGGTAGCTACAGAGACCCAGTACTTC. Translation gives CSVEDVTVATETQYF.